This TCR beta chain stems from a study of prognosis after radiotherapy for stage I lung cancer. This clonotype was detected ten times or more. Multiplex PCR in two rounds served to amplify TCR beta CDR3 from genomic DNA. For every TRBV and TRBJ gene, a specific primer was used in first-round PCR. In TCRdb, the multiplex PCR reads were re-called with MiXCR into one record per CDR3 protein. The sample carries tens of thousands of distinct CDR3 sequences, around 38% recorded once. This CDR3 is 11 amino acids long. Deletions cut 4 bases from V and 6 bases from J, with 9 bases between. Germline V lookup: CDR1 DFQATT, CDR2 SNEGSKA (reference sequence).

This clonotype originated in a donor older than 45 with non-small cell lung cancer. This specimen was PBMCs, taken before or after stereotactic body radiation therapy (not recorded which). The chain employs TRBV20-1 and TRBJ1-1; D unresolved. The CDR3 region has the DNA TGCAGTGCTACCCCTAAGTCTGAAGCTTTCTTT. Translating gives CSATPKSEAFF.